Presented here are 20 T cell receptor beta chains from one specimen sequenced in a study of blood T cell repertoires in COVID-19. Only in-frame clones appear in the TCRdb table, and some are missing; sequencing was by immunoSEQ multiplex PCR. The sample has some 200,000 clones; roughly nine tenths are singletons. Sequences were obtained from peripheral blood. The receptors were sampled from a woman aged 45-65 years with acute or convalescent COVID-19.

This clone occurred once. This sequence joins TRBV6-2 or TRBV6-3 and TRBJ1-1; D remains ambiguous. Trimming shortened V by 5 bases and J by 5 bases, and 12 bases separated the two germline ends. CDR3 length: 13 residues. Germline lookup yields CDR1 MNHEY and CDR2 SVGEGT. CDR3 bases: TGTGCCAGCAGTCAGGCCAGCTGGACTGAAGCTTTCTTT. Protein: CASSQASWTEAFF.

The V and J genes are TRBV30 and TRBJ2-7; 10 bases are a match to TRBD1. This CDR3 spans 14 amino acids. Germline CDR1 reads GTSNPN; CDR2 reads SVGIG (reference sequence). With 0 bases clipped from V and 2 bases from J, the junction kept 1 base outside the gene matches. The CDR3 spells CAWSVGTGAYEQYF. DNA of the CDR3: TGTGCCTGGAGTGTAGGGACAGGGGCCTACGAGCAGTACTTC.

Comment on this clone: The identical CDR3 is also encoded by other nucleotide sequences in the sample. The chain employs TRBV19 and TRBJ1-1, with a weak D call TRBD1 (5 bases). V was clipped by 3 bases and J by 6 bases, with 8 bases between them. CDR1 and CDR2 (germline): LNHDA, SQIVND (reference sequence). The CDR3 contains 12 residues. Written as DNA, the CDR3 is TGTGCCAGTAGTATTGGGGGGGCTGAAGCTTTCTTT. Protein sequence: CASSIGGAEAFF.

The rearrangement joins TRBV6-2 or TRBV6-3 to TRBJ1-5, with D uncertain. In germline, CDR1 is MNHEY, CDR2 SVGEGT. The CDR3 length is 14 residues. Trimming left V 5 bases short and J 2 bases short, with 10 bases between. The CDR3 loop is CASSGRAGNQPQHF. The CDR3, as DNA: TGTGCCAGCAGTGGCAGAGCGGGCAATCAGCCCCAGCATTTT.

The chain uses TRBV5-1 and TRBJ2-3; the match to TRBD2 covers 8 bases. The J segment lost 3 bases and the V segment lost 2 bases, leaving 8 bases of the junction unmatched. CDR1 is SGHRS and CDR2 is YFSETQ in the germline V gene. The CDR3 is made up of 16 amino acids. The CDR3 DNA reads TGCGCCAGCAGCTTCATCGGTAGCGGGATGACAGATACGCAGTATTTT. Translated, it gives CASSFIGSGMTDTQYF.

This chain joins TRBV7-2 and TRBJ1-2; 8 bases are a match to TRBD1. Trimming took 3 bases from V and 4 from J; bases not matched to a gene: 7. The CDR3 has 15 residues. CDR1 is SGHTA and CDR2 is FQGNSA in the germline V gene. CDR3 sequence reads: CASSLGQATTYGYTF. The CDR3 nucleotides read TGTGCCAGCAGCTTGGGACAGGCGACCACCTATGGCTACACCTTC.

The CDR3 spells CASRAAGVPDTQYF. The CDR3 DNA sequence: TGTGCCAGCAGGGCCGCGGGAGTCCCTGATACGCAGTATTTT. V usage is TRBV7-2 and J usage is TRBJ2-3; 7 bases line up with TRBD2. The V gene's germline CDR1 is SGHTA and CDR2 FQGNSA. The CDR3 totals 14 residues. Losses at the gene ends were 6 bases for V and 6 bases for J; bases not matched to a gene: 9.

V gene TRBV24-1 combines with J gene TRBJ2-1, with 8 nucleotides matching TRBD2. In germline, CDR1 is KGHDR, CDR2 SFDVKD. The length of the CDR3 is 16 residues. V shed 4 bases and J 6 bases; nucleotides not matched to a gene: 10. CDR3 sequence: CATSESTREGLNEQFF. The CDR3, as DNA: TGTGCCACCAGTGAGTCCACCCGGGAGGGCCTCAATGAGCAGTTCTTC.

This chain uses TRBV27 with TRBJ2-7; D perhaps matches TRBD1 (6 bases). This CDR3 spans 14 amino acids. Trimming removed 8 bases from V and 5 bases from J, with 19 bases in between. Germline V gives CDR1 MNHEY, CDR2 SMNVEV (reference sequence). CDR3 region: CASLNTPQGDEQYF. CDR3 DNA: TGTGCCAGCCTTAATACACCACAGGGAGACGAGCAGTACTTC.

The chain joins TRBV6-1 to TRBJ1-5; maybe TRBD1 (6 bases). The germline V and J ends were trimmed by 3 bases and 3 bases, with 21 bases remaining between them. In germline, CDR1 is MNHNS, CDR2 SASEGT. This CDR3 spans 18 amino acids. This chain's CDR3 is CASSDPSRGQYLNQPQHF. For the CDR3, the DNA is TGTGCCAGCAGTGACCCCTCCAGGGGTCAGTACCTCAATCAGCCCCAGCATTTT.

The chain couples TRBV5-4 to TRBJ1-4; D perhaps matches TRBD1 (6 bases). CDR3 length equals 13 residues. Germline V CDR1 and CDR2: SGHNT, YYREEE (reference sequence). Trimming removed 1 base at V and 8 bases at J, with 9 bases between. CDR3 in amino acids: CASSLTRGEKLFF. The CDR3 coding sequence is TGTGCCAGCAGCTTGACCAGGGGCGAAAAACTGTTTTTT.

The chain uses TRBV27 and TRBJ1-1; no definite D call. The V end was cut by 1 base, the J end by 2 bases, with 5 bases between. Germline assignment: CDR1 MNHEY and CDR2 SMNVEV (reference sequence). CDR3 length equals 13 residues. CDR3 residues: CASSLLANTEAFF. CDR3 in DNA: TGTGCCAGCAGTTTATTGGCAAACACTGAAGCTTTCTTT.

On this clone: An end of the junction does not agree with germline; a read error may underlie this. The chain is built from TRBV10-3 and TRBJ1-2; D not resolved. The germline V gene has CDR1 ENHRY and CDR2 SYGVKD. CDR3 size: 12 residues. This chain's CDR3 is CAIGDLSYGYTF. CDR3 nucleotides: TGTGCCATCGGTGACCTTTCCTATGGCTACACCTTC.

CDR3 sequence: CASSLRQDPYGYTF. The CDR3, as DNA: TGTGCCAGCAGCTTGCGACAGGATCCTTATGGCTACACCTTC. V and J are TRBV5-8 and TRBJ1-2; D is perhaps TRBD1 (6 bases). V lost 1 base and J 5 bases, leaving 12 bases between the germline ends. The CDR3 length is 14 residues. CDR1 is SGHTS, CDR2 YDEGEE, per germline.

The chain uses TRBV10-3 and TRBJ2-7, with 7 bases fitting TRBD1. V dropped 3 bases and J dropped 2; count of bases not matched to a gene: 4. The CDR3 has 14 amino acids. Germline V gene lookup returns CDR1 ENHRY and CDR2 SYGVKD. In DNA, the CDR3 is TGTGCCATCAGTGAATGGGACAGAACCTACGAGCAGTACTTC. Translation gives CAISEWDRTYEQYF.

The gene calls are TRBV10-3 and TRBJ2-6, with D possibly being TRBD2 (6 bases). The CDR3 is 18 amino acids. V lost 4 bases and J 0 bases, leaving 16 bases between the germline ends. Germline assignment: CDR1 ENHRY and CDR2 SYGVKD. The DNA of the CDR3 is TGTGCCATCAGTGCGGGAAGGGGAGCGGGCTCTGGGGCCAACGTCCTGACTTTC. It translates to CAISAGRGAGSGANVLTF.

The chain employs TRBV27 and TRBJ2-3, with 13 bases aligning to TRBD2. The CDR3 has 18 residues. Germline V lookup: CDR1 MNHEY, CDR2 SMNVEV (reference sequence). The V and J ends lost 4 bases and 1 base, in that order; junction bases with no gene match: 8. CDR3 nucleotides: TGTGCCAGCAGTTCGTGGACTAGCGGGAGTTGGGGCACAGATACGCAGTATTTT. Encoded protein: CASSSWTSGSWGTDTQYF.

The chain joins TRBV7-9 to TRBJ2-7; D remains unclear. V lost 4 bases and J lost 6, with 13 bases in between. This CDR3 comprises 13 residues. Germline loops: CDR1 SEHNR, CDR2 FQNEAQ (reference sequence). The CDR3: CASSSSGLGEQYF. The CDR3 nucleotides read TGTGCCAGCAGCTCTAGTGGGTTAGGCGAGCAGTACTTC.

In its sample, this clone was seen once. CDR3 nucleotide sequence: TGTGCCAGCAGCCCGACAGGGGGCGGCCAGCCCCAGCATTTT. This gives the protein CASSPTGGGQPQHF. The rearrangement links TRBV7-8 to TRBJ1-5, with 10 nucleotides matching TRBD1. Germline CDR1 and CDR2: SGHVS and FQNEAQ. This CDR3 contains 14 residues. V was clipped by 5 bases and J by 7 bases; unmatched bases: 5.

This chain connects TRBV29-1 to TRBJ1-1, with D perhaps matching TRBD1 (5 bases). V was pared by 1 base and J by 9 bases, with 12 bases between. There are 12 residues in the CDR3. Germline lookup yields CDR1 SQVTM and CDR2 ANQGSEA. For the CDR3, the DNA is TGCAGCGTTGAAGTCCAAGGGGCCCAAGCTTTCTTT. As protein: CSVEVQGAQAFF.